This T cell receptor beta chain derives from a study of radiotherapy plus CTLA-4 blockade in lung cancer (dated by TCRdb to the late 2010s). With regard to the full study: Among the enrolled patients, around 17% had an objective response, and 25% to 40% reached disease control. Findings and caveats that apply to the study as a whole: Increased serum interferon-beta after radiation, together with early dynamic changes in blood T cell clones, were reported to be the strongest predictors of response. TCR clones derived from tumors expanded in peripheral blood after treatment with radiotherapy and ipilimumab.

The library was produced with the immunoSEQ multiplex PCR assay. TCRdb obtained this table from immuneACCESS and retained in-frame rearrangements with V and J assigned. These tables miss some clones; where compared with another copy, unresolved V genes account for less than half of the shortfall, and the remainder is unexplained. The sample data list 60,000 to 70,000 clones, and 79% of these were observed just once. Roughly 10% of the sample belongs to the ten largest clones. For CDR1 and CDR2, the germline V gene lists MNHEY and SVGAGI. V is clipped by 1 base and J by 9 bases, and the sequence between their germline boundaries is 12 bases long. The CDR3 starts with the cysteine, ends with the phenylalanine, and has 13 residues. The read is trimmed to its CDR3 DNA, 39 bases read in frame from base 1. This clone has more than one count but fewer than ten. The target of this receptor is not known. Qualities for individual bases were not recorded, and no much larger clone is one base off.

In this study, focal radiation therapy paired with CTLA-4 blockade (ipilimumab) was tested in patients who had chemo-refractory metastatic non-small-cell lung cancer. This sequence uses TRBV6-5 and TRBJ2-5; the D gene is perhaps TRBD2, from 6 matching bases. The starting material was peripheral blood, obtained from a patient treated with radiotherapy plus ipilimumab. The TCR comes from a human donor with non-small cell lung cancer who had a complete response to radiotherapy plus ipilimumab. The base sequence is TGTGCCAGCAGTTACTTGGCGGGGCGGGCCCAGTACTTC. Its amino acids are CASSYLAGRAQYF.